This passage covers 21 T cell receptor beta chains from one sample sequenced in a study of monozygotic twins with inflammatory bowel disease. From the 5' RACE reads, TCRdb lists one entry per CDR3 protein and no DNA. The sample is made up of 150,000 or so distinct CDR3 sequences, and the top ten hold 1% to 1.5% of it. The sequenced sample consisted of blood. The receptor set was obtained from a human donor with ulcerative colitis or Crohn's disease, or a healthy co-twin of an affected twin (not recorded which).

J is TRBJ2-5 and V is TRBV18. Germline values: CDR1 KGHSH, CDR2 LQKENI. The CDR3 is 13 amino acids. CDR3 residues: CASSSTTSGTQYF.

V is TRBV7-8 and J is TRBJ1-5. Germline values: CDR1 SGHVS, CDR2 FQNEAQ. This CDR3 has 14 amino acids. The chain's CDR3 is CASSLSPGTQPQHF.

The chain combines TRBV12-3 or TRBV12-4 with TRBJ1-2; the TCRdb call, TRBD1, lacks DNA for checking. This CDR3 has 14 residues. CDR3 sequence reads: CASSGTAINYGYTF.

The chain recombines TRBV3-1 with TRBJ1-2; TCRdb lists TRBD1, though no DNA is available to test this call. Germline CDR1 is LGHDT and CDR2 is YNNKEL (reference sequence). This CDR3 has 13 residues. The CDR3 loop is CASNPQGQGGYTF.

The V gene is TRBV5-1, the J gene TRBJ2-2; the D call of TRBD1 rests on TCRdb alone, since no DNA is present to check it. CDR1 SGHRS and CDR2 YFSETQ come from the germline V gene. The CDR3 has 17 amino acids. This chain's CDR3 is CASSDVGVGENTGELFF.

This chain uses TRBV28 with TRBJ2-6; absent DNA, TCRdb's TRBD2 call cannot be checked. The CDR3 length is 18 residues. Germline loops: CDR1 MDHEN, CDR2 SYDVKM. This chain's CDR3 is CASSFPTLAGPGANVLTF.

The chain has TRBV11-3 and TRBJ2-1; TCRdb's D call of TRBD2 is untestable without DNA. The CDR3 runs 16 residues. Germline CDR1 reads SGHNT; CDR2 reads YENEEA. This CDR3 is CASSSARGLAGDEQFF.

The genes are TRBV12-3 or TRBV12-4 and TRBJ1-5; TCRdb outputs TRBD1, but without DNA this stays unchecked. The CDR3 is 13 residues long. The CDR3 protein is CASSRQENQPQHF.

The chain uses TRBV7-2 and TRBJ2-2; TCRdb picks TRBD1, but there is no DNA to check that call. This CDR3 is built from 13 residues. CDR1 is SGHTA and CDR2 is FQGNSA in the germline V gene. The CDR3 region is CASRDLNTGELFF. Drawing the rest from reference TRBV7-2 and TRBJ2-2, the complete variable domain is GAGVSQSPSNKVTEKGKDVELRCDPISGHTALYWYRQSLGQGLEFLIYFQGNSAPDKSGLPSDRFSAERTGGSVSTLTIQRTQQEDSAVYLCASRDLNTGELFFGEGSRLTVL.

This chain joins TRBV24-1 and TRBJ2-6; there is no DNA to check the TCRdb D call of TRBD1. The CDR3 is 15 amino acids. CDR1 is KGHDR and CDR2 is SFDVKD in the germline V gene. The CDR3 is CATSEQAPGANVLTF.

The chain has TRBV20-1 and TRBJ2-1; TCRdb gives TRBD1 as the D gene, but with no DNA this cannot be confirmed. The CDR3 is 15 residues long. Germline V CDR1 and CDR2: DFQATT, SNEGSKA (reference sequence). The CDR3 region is CSATVVRGLYNEQFF.

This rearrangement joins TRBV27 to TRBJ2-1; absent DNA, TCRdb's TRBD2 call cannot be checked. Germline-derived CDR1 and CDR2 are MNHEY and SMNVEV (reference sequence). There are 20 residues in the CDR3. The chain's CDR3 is CASSLSATGTSWTSYNEQFF.

The CDR3 loop is CATSRDRAGYGYTF. The V and J genes are TRBV15 and TRBJ1-2; TCRdb's D call, TRBD1, is unchecked because there is no DNA. The CDR3 extends over 14 amino acids. Germline V gene sequence: CDR1 LNHNV, CDR2 YYDKDF (reference sequence).

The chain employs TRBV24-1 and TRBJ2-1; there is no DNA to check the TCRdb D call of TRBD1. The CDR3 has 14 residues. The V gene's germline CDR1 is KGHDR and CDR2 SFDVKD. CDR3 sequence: CATSDPAGADEQFF.

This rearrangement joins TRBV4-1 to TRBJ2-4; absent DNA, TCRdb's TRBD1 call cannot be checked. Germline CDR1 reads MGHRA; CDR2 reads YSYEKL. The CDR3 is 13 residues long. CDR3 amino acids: CASSEGYGDIQYF.

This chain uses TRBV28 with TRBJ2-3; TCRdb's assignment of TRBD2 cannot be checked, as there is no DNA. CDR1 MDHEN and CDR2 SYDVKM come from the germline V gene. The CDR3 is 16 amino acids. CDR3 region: CASSLELAGDTDTQYF.

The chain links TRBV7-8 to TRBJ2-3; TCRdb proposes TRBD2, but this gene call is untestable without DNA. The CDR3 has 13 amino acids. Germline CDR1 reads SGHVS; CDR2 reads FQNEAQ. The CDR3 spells CASSSLIPDTQYF. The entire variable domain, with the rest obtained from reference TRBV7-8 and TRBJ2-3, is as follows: GAGVSQSPRYKVAKRGQDVALRCDPISGHVSLFWYQQALGQGPEFLTYFQNEAQLDKSGLPSDRFFAERPEGSVSTLKIQRTQQEDSAVYLCASSSLIPDTQYFGPGTRLTVL.

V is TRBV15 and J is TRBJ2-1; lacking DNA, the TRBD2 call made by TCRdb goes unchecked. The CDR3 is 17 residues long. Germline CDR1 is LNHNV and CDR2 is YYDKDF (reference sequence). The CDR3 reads CATSRDRSGRAVNEQFF.

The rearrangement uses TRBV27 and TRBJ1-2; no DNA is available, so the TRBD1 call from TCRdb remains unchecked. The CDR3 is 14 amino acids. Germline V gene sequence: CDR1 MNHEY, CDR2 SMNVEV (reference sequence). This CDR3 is CASSLRGAMGGYTF.

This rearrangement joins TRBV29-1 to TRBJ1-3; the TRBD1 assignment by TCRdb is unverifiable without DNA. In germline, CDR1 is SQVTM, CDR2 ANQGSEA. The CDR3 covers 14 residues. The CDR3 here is CSVGGPASGNTIYF.

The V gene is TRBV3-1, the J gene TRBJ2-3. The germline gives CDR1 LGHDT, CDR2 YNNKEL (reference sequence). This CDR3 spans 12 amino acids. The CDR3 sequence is CASSQDPDTQYF.